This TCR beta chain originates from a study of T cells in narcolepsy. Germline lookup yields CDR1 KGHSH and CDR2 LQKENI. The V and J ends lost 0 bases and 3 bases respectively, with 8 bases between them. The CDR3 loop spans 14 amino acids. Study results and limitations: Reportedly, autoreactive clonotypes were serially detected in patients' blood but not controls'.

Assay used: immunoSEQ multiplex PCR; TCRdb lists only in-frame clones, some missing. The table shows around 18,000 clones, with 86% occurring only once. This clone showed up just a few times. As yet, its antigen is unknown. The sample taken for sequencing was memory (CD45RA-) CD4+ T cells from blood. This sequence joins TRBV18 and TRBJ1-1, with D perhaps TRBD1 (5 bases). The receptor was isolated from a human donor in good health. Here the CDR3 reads CASSPPLGDTEAFF. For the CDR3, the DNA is TGTGCCAGCTCACCACCACTAGGGGACACTGAAGCTTTCTTT.